This is a list of T cell receptor beta chains from one sample in a study of T cell responses to AZD1222 COVID-19 vaccine. Libraries were prepared by immunoSEQ multiplex PCR; TCRdb keeps only in-frame clonotypes and omits some of them. Of some 84,000 clones in the sample, 70% to 90% were seen once. The sample consisted of peripheral blood, taken 28 days after the second AZD1222 dose. Receptors originate from an adult who received the AZD1222 COVID-19 vaccine. Each CDR3 is given with its conserved first and last residue. The D gene is left open where the match is weak. Rows may omit the clone size; those that give it use once, few, many or a size class.

clone_size: -
v_call: TRBV30
j_call: TRBJ2-3
d_call: -
cdr3_aa: CAWSGVDSSTDTQYF
cdr3_nt: TGTGCCTGGAGTGGGGTTGACAGTAGCACAGATACGCAGTATTTT

clone_size: -
v_call: TRBV19
j_call: TRBJ2-2
d_call: -
cdr3_aa: CATTDPNTGELFF
cdr3_nt: TGTGCCACCACAGATCCCAACACCGGGGAGCTGTTTTTT

clone_size: -
v_call: TRBV27
j_call: TRBJ1-2
d_call: -
cdr3_aa: CASRGPNYGYTF
cdr3_nt: TGTGCCAGCCGGGGACCTAACTATGGCTACACCTTC

clone_size: -
v_call: TRBV7-9
j_call: TRBJ2-3
d_call: TRBD2
cdr3_aa: CASSFGAGTDTQYF
cdr3_nt: TGTGCCAGCAGTTTTGGAGCGGGGACAGATACGCAGTATTTT

clone_size: -
v_call: TRBV19
j_call: TRBJ2-7
d_call: -
cdr3_aa: CASSTNIGAEYEQYF
cdr3_nt: TGTGCCAGTAGTACAAATATCGGGGCTGAGTACGAGCAGTACTTC

clone_size: -
v_call: TRBV10-3
j_call: TRBJ1-1
d_call: -
cdr3_aa: CAISESGGQPLGAFF
cdr3_nt: TGTGCCATCAGTGAGTCTGGGGGCCAACCCCTAGGAGCTTTCTTT

clone_size: once
v_call: TRBV7-3
j_call: TRBJ2-2
d_call: TRBD1
cdr3_aa: CASSWDRVNTGELFF
cdr3_nt: TGTGCCAGCAGCTGGGACAGGGTAAACACCGGGGAGCTGTTTTTT

clone_size: -
v_call: TRBV4-1
j_call: TRBJ1-5
d_call: -
cdr3_aa: CASSPPGGNQPQHF
cdr3_nt: TGCGCCAGCAGCCCCCCCGGGGGCAATCAGCCCCAGCATTTT

clone_size: -
v_call: TRBV9
j_call: TRBJ1-4
d_call: -
cdr3_aa: CASSVRAPATNEKLFF
cdr3_nt: TGTGCCAGCAGCGTAAGGGCACCGGCAACTAATGAAAAACTGTTTTTT

clone_size: -
v_call: TRBV3-1/TRBV3-2
j_call: TRBJ2-2
d_call: TRBD1
cdr3_aa: CASSQETGIIGTGELFF
cdr3_nt: TGTGCCAGCAGCCAAGAGACAGGGATAATCGGCACCGGGGAGCTGTTTTTT

clone_size: -
v_call: TRBV7-3
j_call: TRBJ2-2
d_call: TRBD1
cdr3_aa: CASSFLGVGQGYTGELFF
cdr3_nt: TGTGCCAGCAGCTTCTTGGGAGTGGGACAGGGATACACCGGGGAGCTGTTTTTT

clone_size: -
v_call: TRBV5-6
j_call: TRBJ1-1
d_call: -
cdr3_aa: CASSPPVNTEAFF
cdr3_nt: TGTGCCAGCAGCCCCCCGGTGAACACTGAAGCTTTCTTT

clone_size: -
v_call: TRBV27
j_call: TRBJ2-7
d_call: -
cdr3_aa: CASSFDITYEQYF
cdr3_nt: TGTGCCAGCAGTTTTGACATAACCTACGAGCAGTACTTC

clone_size: -
v_call: TRBV5-6
j_call: TRBJ1-6
d_call: TRBD1
cdr3_aa: CASSLGTGGFRSPLHF
cdr3_nt: TGTGCCAGCAGCTTGGGGACAGGGGGCTTTCGATCACCCCTCCACTTT

clone_size: -
v_call: TRBV2
j_call: TRBJ2-5
d_call: -
cdr3_aa: CASSVVREETQYF
cdr3_nt: TGTGCCAGCAGCGTCGTCAGGGAAGAGACCCAGTACTTC

clone_size: -
v_call: TRBV19
j_call: TRBJ2-5
d_call: TRBD2
cdr3_aa: CASSIGLAETQYF
cdr3_nt: TGTGCCAGTAGTATCGGACTAGCTGAGACCCAGTACTTC

clone_size: -
v_call: TRBV6-5
j_call: TRBJ2-7
d_call: -
cdr3_aa: CASRPGRNLAYEQYF
cdr3_nt: TGTGCCAGCAGGCCTGGGCGGAACCTCGCCTACGAGCAGTACTTC

clone_size: -
v_call: TRBV11-2
j_call: TRBJ1-4
d_call: -
cdr3_aa: CASSSRGDPGEKLFF
cdr3_nt: TGTGCCAGCAGCTCCCGAGGGGACCCGGGAGAAAAACTGTTTTTT

clone_size: -
v_call: TRBV28
j_call: TRBJ2-7
d_call: TRBD1
cdr3_aa: CATKTGARGEQYF
cdr3_nt: TGTGCCACCAAGACAGGGGCTAGGGGCGAGCAGTACTTC

clone_size: -
v_call: TRBV5-5
j_call: TRBJ2-7
d_call: TRBD1
cdr3_aa: CASSWLGDRAHEQYF
cdr3_nt: TGTGCCAGCAGCTGGTTGGGCGACAGGGCCCACGAGCAGTACTTC

clone_size: -
v_call: TRBV10-3
j_call: TRBJ2-2
d_call: TRBD2
cdr3_aa: CASIPGGGNTGELFF
cdr3_nt: TGTGCCTCGATCCCGGGGGGGGGAAACACCGGGGAGCTGTTTTTT

clone_size: -
v_call: TRBV3-1/TRBV3-2
j_call: TRBJ2-5
d_call: TRBD2
cdr3_aa: CASHRAGRETQYF
cdr3_nt: TGTGCCAGCCACAGAGCGGGGCGGGAGACCCAGTACTTC

clone_size: -
v_call: TRBV7-2
j_call: TRBJ1-2
d_call: TRBD1
cdr3_aa: CASSPPSPGQGARGYTF
cdr3_nt: TGTGCCAGCAGCCCCCCCTCCCCGGGACAGGGGGCTCGTGGCTACACCTTC

clone_size: -
v_call: TRBV5-4
j_call: TRBJ1-4
d_call: TRBD1
cdr3_aa: CASSQGQPMTTNEKLFF
cdr3_nt: TGTGCCAGCAGCCAGGGACAGCCCATGACAACTAATGAAAAACTGTTTTTT

clone_size: -
v_call: TRBV30
j_call: TRBJ1-3
d_call: TRBD1
cdr3_aa: CAWRGQGSSGNTIYF
cdr3_nt: TGTGCCTGGAGGGGACAGGGGAGCTCTGGAAACACCATATATTTT

clone_size: -
v_call: TRBV5-1
j_call: TRBJ1-2
d_call: TRBD1
cdr3_aa: CASSPGTAESPYYGYTF
cdr3_nt: TGCGCCAGCAGCCCTGGGACAGCTGAAAGTCCCTACTATGGCTACACCTTC

clone_size: few
v_call: TRBV4-1
j_call: TRBJ1-2
d_call: -
cdr3_aa: CASSQDRYGYTF
cdr3_nt: TGCGCCAGCAGCCAAGACAGATATGGCTACACCTTC

clone_size: -
v_call: TRBV18
j_call: TRBJ2-7
d_call: -
cdr3_aa: CASSRDIQKPYEQYF
cdr3_nt: TGTGCCAGCTCACGCGACATACAAAAGCCCTACGAGCAGTACTTC

clone_size: -
v_call: TRBV7-3
j_call: TRBJ2-1
d_call: TRBD2
cdr3_aa: CASSSAGGSSYNEQFF
cdr3_nt: TGTGCCAGCAGCTCCGCGGGGGGCAGCTCCTACAATGAGCAGTTCTTC

clone_size: -
v_call: TRBV7-9
j_call: TRBJ1-1
d_call: TRBD1
cdr3_aa: CASSLTGGGRAFF
cdr3_nt: TGTGCCAGCAGCTTAACAGGGGGCGGCCGCGCTTTCTTT

clone_size: -
v_call: TRBV3-1/TRBV3-2
j_call: TRBJ2-7
d_call: -
cdr3_aa: CASSPGAGYEQYF
cdr3_nt: TGTGCCAGCAGCCCGGGGGCGGGGTACGAGCAGTACTTC

clone_size: -
v_call: TRBV6-5
j_call: TRBJ1-2
d_call: TRBD1
cdr3_aa: CASTPSYRGGGYTF
cdr3_nt: TGTGCCAGCACTCCCTCGTACAGGGGCGGAGGCTACACCTTC

clone_size: -
v_call: TRBV19
j_call: TRBJ2-7
d_call: TRBD2
cdr3_aa: CASSMGLAGLYEQYF
cdr3_nt: TGTGCCAGTAGTATGGGACTAGCGGGTCTCTACGAGCAGTACTTC

clone_size: -
v_call: TRBV10-3
j_call: TRBJ2-1
d_call: -
cdr3_aa: CAISELSGNEQFF
cdr3_nt: TGTGCCATCAGTGAACTGAGCGGAAATGAGCAGTTCTTC

clone_size: -
v_call: TRBV5-1
j_call: TRBJ1-4
d_call: -
cdr3_aa: CASSFRATGRRGEKLFF
cdr3_nt: TGCGCCAGCAGCTTCCGGGCCACAGGAAGGAGAGGAGAAAAACTGTTTTTT

clone_size: -
v_call: TRBV5-1
j_call: TRBJ2-2
d_call: TRBD1
cdr3_aa: CASSGDRNTGELFF
cdr3_nt: TGCGCCAGCAGCGGGGACAGGAACACCGGGGAGCTGTTTTTT

clone_size: -
v_call: TRBV10-3
j_call: TRBJ1-3
d_call: -
cdr3_aa: CAISEFRVGTGNTIYF
cdr3_nt: TGTGCCATCAGTGAGTTTCGGGTCGGAACTGGAAACACCATATATTTT

clone_size: -
v_call: TRBV24-1
j_call: TRBJ2-2
d_call: -
cdr3_aa: CATSGPLGTDSTNTGELFF
cdr3_nt: TGTGCCACCAGTGGCCCCCTTGGGACGGACTCTACGAACACCGGGGAGCTGTTTTTT

clone_size: -
v_call: TRBV4-3
j_call: TRBJ2-7
d_call: -
cdr3_aa: CASSQGRREYEQYF
cdr3_nt: TGCGCCAGCAGCCAAGGGAGGAGAGAGTACGAGCAGTACTTC

clone_size: -
v_call: TRBV2
j_call: TRBJ1-2
d_call: -
cdr3_aa: CASSDVNYGYTF
cdr3_nt: TGTGCCAGCAGTGATGTTAACTATGGCTACACCTTC

clone_size: -
v_call: TRBV25-1
j_call: TRBJ2-2
d_call: -
cdr3_aa: CASSEWVSANTGELFF
cdr3_nt: TGTGCCAGCAGTGAATGGGTTAGCGCTAACACCGGGGAGCTGTTTTTT

clone_size: -
v_call: TRBV14
j_call: TRBJ1-6
d_call: -
cdr3_aa: CASSFNGGGSPLHF
cdr3_nt: TGTGCCAGCAGCTTCAACGGGGGCGGTTCACCCCTCCACTTT

clone_size: -
v_call: TRBV28
j_call: TRBJ2-1
d_call: TRBD1
cdr3_aa: CASRTGDRSYNEQFF
cdr3_nt: TGTGCCAGCAGGACAGGGGATCGTTCCTACAATGAGCAGTTCTTC

clone_size: once
v_call: TRBV10-3
j_call: TRBJ1-1
d_call: -
cdr3_aa: CAISGVGVVEAFF
cdr3_nt: TGTGCCATCAGTGGGGTAGGGGTGGTTGAAGCTTTCTTT

clone_size: -
v_call: TRBV3-1/TRBV3-2
j_call: TRBJ1-3
d_call: -
cdr3_aa: CASSQVWRVGSGNTIYF
cdr3_nt: TGTGCCAGCAGCCAAGTCTGGCGGGTCGGCTCTGGAAACACCATATATTTT

clone_size: few
v_call: TRBV5-6
j_call: TRBJ2-5
d_call: TRBD2
cdr3_aa: CASSPAGGSRETQYF
cdr3_nt: TGTGCCAGCAGCCCAGCGGGGGGCTCACGAGAGACCCAGTACTTC

clone_size: -
v_call: TRBV7-9
j_call: TRBJ2-5
d_call: -
cdr3_aa: CASSLAERKTQYF
cdr3_nt: TGTGCCAGCAGCTTAGCTGAACGGAAGACCCAGTACTTC

clone_size: -
v_call: TRBV9
j_call: TRBJ1-1
d_call: -
cdr3_aa: CASSTGGLNTEAFF
cdr3_nt: TGTGCCAGCTCTACGGGAGGTTTGAACACTGAAGCTTTCTTT

clone_size: -
v_call: TRBV7-2
j_call: TRBJ1-1
d_call: -
cdr3_aa: CASSPLGMNTEAFF
cdr3_nt: TGTGCCAGCAGCCCCCTGGGAATGAACACTGAAGCTTTCTTT

clone_size: -
v_call: TRBV30
j_call: TRBJ1-2
d_call: -
cdr3_aa: CAWSVRNGYGYTF
cdr3_nt: TGTGCCTGGAGTGTACGAAACGGATATGGCTACACCTTC

clone_size: -
v_call: TRBV7-2
j_call: TRBJ1-5
d_call: TRBD1
cdr3_aa: CASSFYSGTGEQHF
cdr3_nt: TGTGCCAGCAGCTTTTACTCCGGGACAGGGGAACAGCATTTT

clone_size: -
v_call: TRBV19
j_call: TRBJ2-6
d_call: -
cdr3_aa: CASTPSGANVLTF
cdr3_nt: TGTGCCAGTACTCCTTCTGGGGCCAACGTCCTGACTTTC

clone_size: -
v_call: TRBV18
j_call: TRBJ1-5
d_call: TRBD1
cdr3_aa: CASSPPGQGNGNQPQHF
cdr3_nt: TGTGCCAGCTCACCACCGGGACAGGGAAACGGCAATCAGCCCCAGCATTTT

clone_size: -
v_call: TRBV5-1
j_call: TRBJ1-1
d_call: -
cdr3_aa: CASSLALLMNTEAFF
cdr3_nt: TGCGCCAGCAGCTTGGCCCTACTCATGAACACTGAAGCTTTCTTT

clone_size: -
v_call: TRBV19
j_call: TRBJ1-1
d_call: -
cdr3_aa: CASTPTTRHEAFF
cdr3_nt: TGTGCCAGTACCCCAACAACCCGACACGAAGCTTTCTTT